Presented here are 20 T cell receptor beta chains from one specimen sequenced in a study of blood T cell repertoires in COVID-19. Only in-frame clones appear in the TCRdb table, and some are missing; sequencing was by immunoSEQ multiplex PCR. Counted here are fewer than 250,000 clones, around 86% occurring once; the ten biggest clones make up roughly 2%. The source material was PBMCs or T cells enriched from blood (not recorded which). All receptors come from a woman between 50 and 59 years old who had recovered from COVID-19.

This chain links TRBV5-4 with TRBJ2-5; TRBD2 matches 15 bases. CDR1 is SGHNT, CDR2 YYREEE, per germline (reference sequence). With 3 bases clipped from V and 5 bases from J, the junction kept 5 bases outside the gene matches. This CDR3 contains 16 residues. The CDR3 DNA reads as TGTGCCAGCAGCTCGGGACTAGCGGGAGGTGGTGAGACCCAGTACTTC. This encodes CASSSGLAGGGETQYF.

This chain joins TRBV4-2 and TRBJ2-3, with D hard to call. This CDR3 is built from 16 residues. V lost 0 bases and J 2 bases, leaving 12 bases between the germline ends. CDR1 is LGHNA, CDR2 YNFKEQ, per germline. The CDR3 loop is CASSQEVRLNTDTQYF. Written as DNA, the CDR3 is TGTGCCAGCAGCCAAGAGGTACGCCTAAACACAGATACGCAGTATTTT.

The J gene is TRBJ1-1, the V gene TRBV28; possibly TRBD1 for D (5 bases). CDR1 is MDHEN and CDR2 is SYDVKM in the germline V gene. V dropped 2 bases and J dropped 4 bases, with 11 bases sitting between them. The CDR3 runs to 14 residues. The CDR3 region has the DNA TGTGCCAGCAGTTTACCTTTGGGGGGCACTGAAGCTTTCTTT. As protein: CASSLPLGGTEAFF. Combining the CDR3 with reference TRBV28 and TRBJ1-1 gives the whole variable domain DVKVTQSSRYLVKRTGEKVFLECVQDMDHENMFWYRQDPGLGLRLIYFSYDVKMKEKGDIPEGYSVSREKKERFSLILESASTNQTSMYLCASSLPLGGTEAFFGQGTRLTVV.

This rearrangement joins TRBV19 to TRBJ1-6, with no clear D. CDR1 and CDR2 from the germline V gene are LNHDA and SQIVND (reference sequence). V was shortened by 4 bases and J by 10 bases, with 8 bases between the two germline ends. The CDR3 covers 12 residues. The CDR3 loop reads CASSTEGSPLHF. CDR3 DNA: TGTGCCAGTAGTACGGAGGGATCACCCCTCCACTTT.

This clone was counted only a few times. This chain links TRBV6-7 with TRBJ1-1; D is perhaps TRBD1 (6 bases). TRBV6-7 is known as an ORF, though its function is uncertain. The V end was cut by 0 bases, the J end by 4 bases, with 12 bases between. The CDR3 totals 15 residues. For the CDR3, the DNA is TGTGCCAGCAGTTACTCTTTGGACAGCCCCACTGAAGCTTTCTTT. Encoded protein: CASSYSLDSPTEAFF.

V usage is TRBV5-4 and J usage is TRBJ1-1; D call uncertain. The germline V and J ends were trimmed by 4 bases and 3 bases, with 7 bases remaining between them. Looked up from germline, CDR1 is SGHNT and CDR2 is YYREEE (reference sequence). The CDR3 consists of 12 residues. Written as DNA, the CDR3 is TGTGCCAGCAGCCTCTCGGACACTGAAGCTTTCTTT. Translated: CASSLSDTEAFF.

The V gene is TRBV2, the J gene TRBJ2-6; D possibly corresponds to TRBD1 (5 bases). V was trimmed by 0 bases and J by 2 bases, leaving 14 bases between them. The germline gives CDR1 SNHLY, CDR2 FYNNEI. The CDR3 is made up of 18 amino acids. Here the CDR3 DNA reads TGTGCCAGCAGTGAAGCGCTTCTAAGGGGTACTGGGGCCAACGTCCTGACTTTC. Amino acid sequence: CASSEALLRGTGANVLTF. Filled out from reference TRBV2 and TRBJ2-6, the complete variable domain reads EPEVTQTPSHQVTQMGQEVILRCVPISNHLYFYWYRQILGQKVEFLVSFYNNEISEKSEIFDDQFSVERPDGSNFTLKIRSTKLEDSAMYFCASSEALLRGTGANVLTFGAGSRLTVL.

V gene TRBV12-3 or TRBV12-4 combines with J gene TRBJ1-2; D is uncertain. Trimming took 3 bases from V and 2 from J, leaving 7 bases between them. This CDR3 spans 13 amino acids. The DNA of the CDR3 is TGTGCCAGCAGTTTTAGGGAGAACTATGGCTACACCTTC. It yields the protein CASSFRENYGYTF.

The chain has TRBV3-1 (or the pseudogene TRBV3-2) and TRBJ2-3; 7 positions agree with TRBD1. Germline-derived CDR1 and CDR2 are LGHDT and YNNKEL (reference sequence). The CDR3 covers 13 residues. J lost 3 bases, V lost 8 bases, and 5 bases had no gene match. The CDR3 nucleotides read TGTGCCAGCCGACAGGGTGGTACAGATACGCAGTATTTT. As protein: CASRQGGTDTQYF.

This chain joins TRBV5-1 and TRBJ1-1; 10 bases fit TRBD1. This CDR3 is 19 amino acids long. CDR1 SGHRS and CDR2 YFSETQ come from the germline V gene. Trimming at V came to 2 bases and at J to 4 bases, leaving 17 bases not matched to a gene. The CDR3 is CASSFRLPGQGIKGTEAFF. DNA for the CDR3: TGCGCCAGCAGCTTTCGGTTGCCGGGACAGGGGATAAAGGGCACTGAAGCTTTCTTT.

The chain couples TRBV6-5 to TRBJ2-7; 7 positions agree with TRBD1. From germline, CDR1 is MNHEY and CDR2 SVGAGI. The CDR3 covers 15 residues. The J segment lost 0 bases and the V segment lost 2 bases, leaving 4 bases of the junction unmatched. CDR3 region: CASSYVAGGSYEQYF. CDR3 coding DNA: TGTGCCAGCAGTTACGTCGCAGGGGGCTCCTACGAGCAGTACTTC.

As DNA, the CDR3 is TGTGCCAGCAGCCCCGACAGGAGGAATTCACCCCTCCACTTT. Translating it yields CASSPDRRNSPLHF. The genes are TRBV11-2 and TRBJ1-6, with a tentative D call TRBD1 (6 bases). V dropped 5 bases and J dropped 7 bases, with 12 bases sitting between them. The CDR3 has 14 amino acids. Per germline, CDR1 SGHAT and CDR2 FQNNGV.

The CDR3 DNA reads TGCAGTGCCAGTCCCGGGACTAGCGGCGAGCAGTACTTC. Protein sequence: CSASPGTSGEQYF. The chain uses TRBV20-1 and TRBJ2-7, with 11 bases that match TRBD2. Per the germline V gene, CDR1 is DFQATT and CDR2 is SNEGSKA (reference sequence). V was pared by 6 bases and J by 6 bases, with 7 bases of the junction left unmatched. The CDR3 extends over 13 amino acids.

The sample holds a few counts of this clone. The gene calls are TRBV7-9 and TRBJ1-5; the D is unclear. Trimming stripped 4 bases from V and 0 bases from J, with 16 bases between. CDR3 length: 17 amino acids. From germline, CDR1 is SEHNR and CDR2 FQNEAQ (reference sequence). The CDR3 here is CASSSTSSRYSNQPQHF. CDR3 sequence (DNA): TGTGCCAGCAGCTCAACCTCCTCTCGGTATAGCAATCAGCCCCAGCATTTT.

The chain recombines TRBV25-1 with TRBJ1-2; D possibly corresponds to TRBD1 (5 bases). The V gene lost 8 bases and the J gene lost 6 bases, with 22 bases spanning the gap. The germline gives CDR1 MGHDK, CDR2 SYGVNS. There are 15 residues in the CDR3. In DNA, the CDR3 is TGTGCCAGCTCCCTCGGGGGGTTCAGACTCGATGGCTACACCTTC. It yields the protein CASSLGGFRLDGYTF.

The chain recombines TRBV4-1 with TRBJ2-1, with a weak D call TRBD2 (5 bases). Germline-derived CDR1 and CDR2 are MGHRA and YSYEKL. The V end lost 3 bases, the J end lost 2 bases, and 11 bases lay between the germline ends. The CDR3 is 15 residues long. CDR3 residues: CASSQVTAAYNEQFF. The CDR3 nucleotides read TGCGCCAGCAGCCAGGTAACAGCGGCCTACAATGAGCAGTTCTTC.

V is TRBV4-1 and J is TRBJ1-2; 8 nucleotides align to TRBD1. Germline V gene lookup returns CDR1 MGHRA and CDR2 YSYEKL. Unmatched junction bases numbered 2, after V lost 1 base and J lost 4 bases. The CDR3 runs to 14 residues. The CDR3 here is CASSQAGTGYGYTF. The CDR3 DNA sequence: TGCGCCAGCAGCCAAGCTGGGACAGGCTATGGCTACACCTTC.

This chain connects TRBV30 to TRBJ1-6, with D possibly matching TRBD1 (5 bases). With 0 bases removed from V and 4 bases from J, the gap between germline ends came to 7 bases. In germline, CDR1 is GTSNPN, CDR2 SVGIG (reference sequence). The CDR3 is made up of 14 amino acids. CDR3 sequence (DNA): TGTGCCTGGAGTGTGACAGCTTATAATTCACCCCTCCACTTT. It is translated as CAWSVTAYNSPLHF.

The CDR3: CASSGEVTAEAFF. The DNA of the CDR3 is TGTGCCAGCAGCGGGGAGGTTACGGCTGAAGCTTTCTTT. This rearrangement joins TRBV5-4 to TRBJ1-1; no firm D call. Per germline, CDR1 SGHNT and CDR2 YYREEE (reference sequence). The CDR3 totals 13 residues. Trimming took off 4 bases at V and 6 bases at J, with 13 bases between the two ends.

The chain employs TRBV30 and TRBJ2-3, with 10 bases that match TRBD2. Per germline, CDR1 GTSNPN and CDR2 SVGIG (reference sequence). The ends lost 6 bases at V and 2 bases at J; junction bases unmatched: 8. The CDR3 loop spans 15 amino acids. The CDR3 coding sequence is TGTGCCTGCACATCCGGGACTAGCGACACAGATACGCAGTATTTT. Amino acid sequence: CACTSGTSDTDTQYF.